This is a list of T cell receptor beta chains from one sample in a study of T cell responses to AZD1222 COVID-19 vaccine. The method was immunoSEQ multiplex PCR; TCRdb's version includes in-frame clones alone and lacks a portion of them. The data contain fewer than 130,000 clones, roughly 90% of them singletons. This sample comprised peripheral blood, obtained 28 days after the second AZD1222 dose. The source is an adult who received the AZD1222 COVID-19 vaccine. The CDR3 runs from the conserved cysteine through the conserved F or W. D genes are given only for firm matches. Size values are once, few and many counts, or a class for expanded clones, and some rows have none.

D gene: TRBD1; J gene: TRBJ2-2; clone size: once; V gene: TRBV28; CDR3 protein: CASSSPGQGVNTGELFF; CDR3 DNA: TGTGCCAGCAGTTCCCCTGGACAGGGGGTAAACACCGGGGAGCTGTTTTTT
D gene: TRBD1; J gene: TRBJ2-5; clone size: NA; V gene: TRBV19; CDR3 protein: CASSRARVQGVETQYF; CDR3 DNA: TGTGCCAGTAGTAGGGCCCGCGTACAGGGGGTAGAGACCCAGTACTTC
D gene: NA; J gene: TRBJ2-7; clone size: NA; V gene: TRBV27; CDR3 protein: CASGGADTTYEQYF; CDR3 DNA: TGTGCCAGCGGGGGCGCTGACACCACCTACGAGCAGTACTTC
D gene: TRBD2; J gene: TRBJ2-3; clone size: NA; V gene: TRBV5-1; CDR3 protein: CASRQLAGSTDTQYF; CDR3 DNA: TGCGCCAGCAGGCAACTAGCGGGGAGCACAGATACGCAGTATTTT
D gene: NA; J gene: TRBJ1-2; clone size: NA; V gene: TRBV10-3; CDR3 protein: CAISESKQIYGYTF; CDR3 DNA: TGTGCCATCAGTGAGTCGAAACAGATCTATGGCTACACCTTC
D gene: TRBD1; J gene: TRBJ2-3; clone size: NA; V gene: TRBV7-8; CDR3 protein: CASSAAPTGAGGDTQYF; CDR3 DNA: TGTGCCAGCAGCGCAGCCCCGACAGGGGCTGGGGGAGATACGCAGTATTTT
D gene: NA; J gene: TRBJ2-1; clone size: once; V gene: TRBV5-1; CDR3 protein: CASSSGAFSYNEQFF; CDR3 DNA: TGCGCCAGCAGCTCCGGGGCCTTCTCCTACAATGAGCAGTTCTTC
D gene: TRBD1; J gene: TRBJ2-7; clone size: NA; V gene: TRBV4-1; CDR3 protein: CASSQVTGDRYEQYF; CDR3 DNA: TGCGCCAGCAGCCAAGTGACAGGGGATCGCTACGAGCAGTACTTC
D gene: NA; J gene: TRBJ1-5; clone size: NA; V gene: TRBV6-6; CDR3 protein: CASTLEGRTHQPQHF; CDR3 DNA: TGTGCCAGCACCCTAGAGGGTCGTACGCATCAGCCCCAGCATTTT
D gene: NA; J gene: TRBJ2-5; clone size: once; V gene: TRBV28; CDR3 protein: CASSYSGEGQETQYF; CDR3 DNA: TGTGCCAGCAGTTATAGCGGAGAGGGCCAAGAGACCCAGTACTTC
D gene: NA; J gene: TRBJ2-1; clone size: NA; V gene: TRBV5-1; CDR3 protein: CASSSQTASSYNEQFF; CDR3 DNA: TGCGCCAGCAGCTCCCAGACCGCAAGCTCCTACAATGAGCAGTTCTTC
D gene: NA; J gene: TRBJ1-2; clone size: NA; V gene: TRBV19; CDR3 protein: CASSIDLNYGYTF; CDR3 DNA: TGTGCCAGTAGTATAGACTTAAACTATGGCTACACCTTC
D gene: NA; J gene: TRBJ2-1; clone size: NA; V gene: TRBV18; CDR3 protein: CASSRIPGGRRSSYNEQFF; CDR3 DNA: TGTGCCAGCTCCCGAATCCCAGGTGGGCGGAGAAGCTCCTACAATGAGCAGTTCTTC
D gene: NA; J gene: TRBJ2-7; clone size: NA; V gene: TRBV12-3/TRBV12-4; CDR3 protein: CASSLVPYEQYF; CDR3 DNA: TGTGCCAGCAGTTTAGTCCCTTACGAGCAGTACTTC
D gene: NA; J gene: TRBJ2-3; clone size: NA; V gene: TRBV4-1; CDR3 protein: CASSQDGPRGGGTDTQYF; CDR3 DNA: TGCGCCAGCAGCCAAGACGGTCCGAGAGGAGGTGGCACAGATACGCAGTATTTT
D gene: TRBD1; J gene: TRBJ1-1; clone size: NA; V gene: TRBV5-1; CDR3 protein: CASSPRGSGQGARNTEAFF; CDR3 DNA: TGCGCCAGCAGCCCTCGAGGTTCCGGGCAGGGGGCTAGGAACACTGAAGCTTTCTTT
D gene: NA; J gene: TRBJ1-4; clone size: NA; V gene: TRBV5-1; CDR3 protein: CASSYTDLRRNEKLFF; CDR3 DNA: TGCGCCAGCAGCTACACAGATCTGCGCCGAAATGAAAAACTGTTTTTT
D gene: TRBD2; J gene: TRBJ2-2; clone size: NA; V gene: TRBV5-1; CDR3 protein: CASSAGLAGTGELFF; CDR3 DNA: TGCGCCAGCAGCGCGGGACTAGCGGGTACCGGGGAGCTGTTTTTT
D gene: NA; J gene: TRBJ1-5; clone size: NA; V gene: TRBV27; CDR3 protein: CASSWAGRSNQPQHF; CDR3 DNA: TGTGCCAGCAGTTGGGCAGGCAGGTCGAATCAGCCCCAGCATTTT
D gene: NA; J gene: TRBJ1-4; clone size: NA; V gene: TRBV6-5; CDR3 protein: CASSYLGAGKEKLFF; CDR3 DNA: TGTGCCAGCAGTTACTTGGGTGCAGGGAAGGAAAAACTGTTTTTT
D gene: NA; J gene: TRBJ2-3; clone size: NA; V gene: TRBV5-1; CDR3 protein: CASSPLGSGSTDTQYF; CDR3 DNA: TGCGCCAGCAGCCCACTTGGGAGCGGTAGCACAGATACGCAGTATTTT
D gene: NA; J gene: TRBJ2-3; clone size: NA; V gene: TRBV20-1; CDR3 protein: CSASFGGLGDTQYF; CDR3 DNA: TGCAGTGCTAGTTTCGGGGGGCTGGGAGATACGCAGTATTTT
D gene: NA; J gene: TRBJ2-5; clone size: NA; V gene: TRBV13; CDR3 protein: CASSSRVRHQETQYF; CDR3 DNA: TGTGCCAGCAGCTCTCGCGTGCGGCACCAAGAGACCCAGTACTTC